This T cell receptor beta chain comes out of a study of Siglec-9 on CD8 T cells in melanoma (dated by TCRdb to the late 2010s). Regarding the research as a whole: In this study, researchers looked at how Siglec-9 is expressed on CD8+ T cells and what Siglec-9 does to regulate T cells within the melanoma tumor microenvironment.

From the cysteine through the phenylalanine, the CDR3 covers 16 amino acids. Just the 48-base CDR3 DNA is kept, in frame starting at base 1. The germline V gene (reference sequence) sets CDR1 to MNHEY and CDR2 to SMNVEV. V and J lose 5 bases and 8 bases, and a span of 21 bases separates them. Receptor libraries were prepared by the immunoSEQ multiplex PCR assay. TCRdb stores this immuneACCESS table with in-frame sequences only. Part of the clones is absent; in the studies checked, under half of the shortfall reflects unresolved V genes, and no reason is known for the rest. Present in this sample are around 35,000 clones, roughly four fifths of which were seen just once. The ten most abundant clones make up less than 2% of the sample. Overall results and qualifications from the work: According to the report, an effector memory CD8+ T-cell subset that seemed to build up inside melanoma tumors was both marked and regulated by Siglec-9.

Remarks on this clone: There is no known antigen for this receptor. Within one base of it there is no much larger clone, and no base qualities were kept.

Sequencing was done on a sample of Siglec-9- CD8+ T cells sorted from blood. Reading the label with the study, this specimen's cell subset or site is: CD8 T cells lacking Siglec-9. Recombination connected TRBV27 to TRBJ1-4, and perhaps TRBD1 as D gene, on 5 matching bases. This clonotype originated in a human donor in good health. The nucleotide sequence is TGTGCCAGCAGTCTACTCCGAGGGGACCAGGCGGAAAAACTGTTTTTT. Its coded protein is CASSLLRGDQAEKLFF.